This T cell receptor (beta chain) stems from a study of T-cell reconstitution after alpha-beta-depleted transplantation in children. Of note for this clonotype: Its specificity is not known. With a much larger clone just one base away, this may be a read error.

Study observations and caveats: T-cell counts and diversity were attributed mostly to newly produced T cells one year after transplant.

From germline, CDR1 is LNHNV and CDR2 YYDKDF (reference sequence). The CDR3 is 14 residues long. Trimming left V 2 bases short and J 9 bases short, with 13 bases between. Unique molecular identifiers were used to barcode this TCRbeta library. TCRdb re-analysed the PCR reads in MiXCR, keeping a single row per CDR3 protein. The sample consists of over 90,000 distinct CDR3 sequences, 7% to 8% of them appearing once. The chain joins TRBV15 to TRBJ2-2, with D tentatively TRBD2 (6 bases). This TCR was recovered from a boy aged 2 to 9 with acute lymphoblastic leukemia, due to receive a stem cell transplant. Source: PBMCs, taken before TCRalphabeta/CD19-depleted stem cell transplant. In DNA form, the CDR3 reads TGTGCCACCAGCAGATCAGGAGGGACCAGGGAGCTGTTTTTT. This translates into CATSRSGGTRELFF.